Shown below are 8 T cell receptor beta chains from a single sample sequenced in a study of response to subunit inactivated influenza vaccine. Each CDR3 protein gets one entry after TCRdb re-called the RT-PCR reads with MiXCR. Of about 830,000 distinct CDR3 sequences in the sample, about a fifth were seen once. The sequences come from PBMCs from blood, collected around 5 days after vaccination. The source of these receptors is a man aged 50-59 years who received an inactivated influenza vaccine.

At least ten counts were recorded for this clonotype. The V call is TRBV20-1, the J call TRBJ2-5; no definite D call. V was cut by 0 bases and J by 5 bases, with 4 bases left in between. The V gene's germline CDR1 is DFQATT and CDR2 SNEGSKA (reference sequence). The CDR3 is 11 residues long. The CDR3 here is CSARDQETQYF. The CDR3 region has the DNA TGCAGTGCTAGAGATCAGGAGACCCAGTACTTC.

V gene TRBV11-2 combines with J gene TRBJ2-4; D is undetermined. Germline lookup yields CDR1 SGHAT and CDR2 FQNNGV. The CDR3 loop spans 12 amino acids. V gave up 1 base and J gave up 10 bases, with 8 bases separating them. CDR3 loop: CASSLGQSIQYF. The CDR3 DNA reads TGTGCCAGCAGCTTAGGTCAGAGTATTCAGTACTTC.

The CDR3 is CASSLGVRGLAGSEQFF. The CDR3, as DNA: TGTGCCAGCAGCTTAGGGGTGAGGGGACTAGCAGGTAGTGAGCAGTTCTTC. V is TRBV7-2 and J is TRBJ2-1, with 9 bases aligning to TRBD2. The CDR3 has 17 residues. The J segment lost 9 bases and the V segment lost 1 base, leaving 13 bases of the junction unmatched. From germline, CDR1 is SGHTA and CDR2 FQGNSA.

This clonotype was counted between two and nine times. V and J are TRBV6-1 and TRBJ2-2; no firm D call. Germline V gene data show CDR1 as MNHNS and CDR2 as SASEGT. This CDR3 comprises 13 residues. V lost 5 bases to trimming and J lost 7 bases, with 11 bases between them. This CDR3 reads CASSTLSGGELFF. In DNA form, the CDR3 reads TGTGCCAGCAGTACCCTGTCGGGCGGGGAGCTGTTTTTT.

Here the CDR3 reads CASRDRGQYTEAFF. The CDR3 nucleotides are TGTGCCAGCAGGGACAGGGGACAGTACACTGAAGCTTTCTTT. The chain carries TRBV28 and TRBJ1-1; TRBD1 agrees at 9 bases. The germline CDR1 and CDR2 sequences are MDHEN and SYDVKM. V trimming: 6 bases; J trimming: 3 bases; junction bases outside the gene matches: 5. This CDR3 has 14 amino acids.

This sequence joins TRBV5-5 and TRBJ1-1; D remains unclear. The ends were cut back, 4 bases at V and 5 bases at J, with 18 bases in the middle. The CDR3 totals 15 residues. Germline CDR1 reads SGHKS; CDR2 reads YYEKEE (reference sequence). This chain's CDR3 is CASSQTTGRGTEAFF. CDR3 nucleotide sequence: TGTGCCAGCAGCCAGACGACTGGTCGAGGGACTGAAGCTTTCTTT.

This clonotype was seen a few times. The chain employs TRBV4-2 and TRBJ1-3; weak D call: TRBD1 (5 bases). The length of the CDR3 is 15 residues. V lost 1 base to trimming and J lost 5 bases, with 12 bases between them. CDR1 and CDR2 (germline): LGHNA, YNFKEQ. CDR3 amino acids: CASSQAGDGRNTIYF. Written as DNA, the CDR3 is TGTGCCAGCAGCCAAGCCGGGGACGGACGAAACACCATATATTTT.

V is TRBV28 and J is TRBJ2-6; no clear D gene. V lost 2 bases and J lost 4, with 9 bases in between. The CDR3 sequence is 15 residues long. The V gene's germline CDR1 is MDHEN and CDR2 SYDVKM. This chain's CDR3 is CASSLTVGGANVLTF. The CDR3 DNA follows: TGTGCCAGCAGTTTAACCGTAGGGGGGGCCAACGTCCTGACTTTC. Variable domain in full (rest from reference TRBV28 and TRBJ2-6): DVKVTQSSRYLVKRTGEKVFLECVQDMDHENMFWYRQDPGLGLRLIYFSYDVKMKEKGDIPEGYSVSREKKERFSLILESASTNQTSMYLCASSLTVGGANVLTFGAGSRLTVL.